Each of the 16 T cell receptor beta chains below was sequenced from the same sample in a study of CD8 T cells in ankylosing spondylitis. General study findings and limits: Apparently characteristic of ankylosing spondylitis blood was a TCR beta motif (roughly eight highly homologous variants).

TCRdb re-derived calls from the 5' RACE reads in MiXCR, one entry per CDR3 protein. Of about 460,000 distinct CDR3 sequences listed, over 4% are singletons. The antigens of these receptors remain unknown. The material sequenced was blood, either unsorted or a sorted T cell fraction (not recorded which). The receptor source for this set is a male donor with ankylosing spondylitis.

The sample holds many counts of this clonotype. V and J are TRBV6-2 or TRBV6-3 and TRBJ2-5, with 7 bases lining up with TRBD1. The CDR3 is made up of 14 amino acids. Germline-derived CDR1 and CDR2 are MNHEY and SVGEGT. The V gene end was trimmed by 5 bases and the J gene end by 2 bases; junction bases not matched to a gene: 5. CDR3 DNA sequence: TGTGCCAGCAGTACAGGGACAGCTCAAGAGACCCAGTACTTC. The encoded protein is CASSTGTAQETQYF.

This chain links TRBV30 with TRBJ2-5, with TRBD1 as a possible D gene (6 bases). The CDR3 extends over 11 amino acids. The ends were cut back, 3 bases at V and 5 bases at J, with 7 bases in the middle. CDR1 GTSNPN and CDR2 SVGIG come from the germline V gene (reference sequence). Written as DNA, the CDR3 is TGTGCCTGGAGCCAGGGGGAGACCCAGTACTTC. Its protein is CAWSQGETQYF.

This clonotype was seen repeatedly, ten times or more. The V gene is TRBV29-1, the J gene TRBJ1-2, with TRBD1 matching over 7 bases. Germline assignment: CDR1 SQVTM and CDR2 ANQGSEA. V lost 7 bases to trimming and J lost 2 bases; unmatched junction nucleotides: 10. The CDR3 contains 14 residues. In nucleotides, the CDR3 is TGCAGCGCTGCGGGGGACAGTAAAAACTATGGCTACACCTTC. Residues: CSAAGDSKNYGYTF.

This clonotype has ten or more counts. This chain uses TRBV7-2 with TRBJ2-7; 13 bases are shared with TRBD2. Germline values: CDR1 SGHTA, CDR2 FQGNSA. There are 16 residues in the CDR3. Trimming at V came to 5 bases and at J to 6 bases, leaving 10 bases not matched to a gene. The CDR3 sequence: CASSAPGLAGVIEQYF. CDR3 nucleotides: TGTGCCAGCAGCGCCCCAGGACTAGCGGGAGTCATCGAGCAGTACTTC.

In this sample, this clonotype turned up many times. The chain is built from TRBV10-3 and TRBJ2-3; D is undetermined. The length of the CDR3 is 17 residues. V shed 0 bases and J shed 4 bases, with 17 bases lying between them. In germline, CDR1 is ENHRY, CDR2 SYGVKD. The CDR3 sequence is CAISESALVAPADTQYF. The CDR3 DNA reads TGTGCCATCAGTGAGTCCGCCCTAGTGGCCCCCGCAGATACGCAGTATTTT.

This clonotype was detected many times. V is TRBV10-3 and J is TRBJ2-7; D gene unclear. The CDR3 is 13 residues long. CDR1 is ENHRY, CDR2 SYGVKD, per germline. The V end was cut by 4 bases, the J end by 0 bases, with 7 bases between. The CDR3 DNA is TGTGCCATCAGTGCGGAAAGCTCCTACGAGCAGTACTTC. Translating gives CAISAESSYEQYF.

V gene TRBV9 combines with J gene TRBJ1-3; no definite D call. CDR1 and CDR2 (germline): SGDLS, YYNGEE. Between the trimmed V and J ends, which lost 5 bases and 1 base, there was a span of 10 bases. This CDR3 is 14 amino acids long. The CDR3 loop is CASRDAGSGNTIYF. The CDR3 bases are TGTGCCAGCAGAGACGCGGGGTCTGGAAACACCATATATTTT.

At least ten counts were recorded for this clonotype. CDR3 region: CSARDFLGGDEQYF. The CDR3 region has the DNA TGCAGTGCTAGAGATTTCTTAGGAGGGGACGAGCAGTACTTC. The V call is TRBV20-1, the J call TRBJ2-7; TRBD2 might be the D (6 bases). V lost 0 bases and J 5 bases, leaving 14 bases between the germline ends. Per the germline V gene, CDR1 is DFQATT and CDR2 is SNEGSKA (reference sequence). CDR3 length: 14 residues.

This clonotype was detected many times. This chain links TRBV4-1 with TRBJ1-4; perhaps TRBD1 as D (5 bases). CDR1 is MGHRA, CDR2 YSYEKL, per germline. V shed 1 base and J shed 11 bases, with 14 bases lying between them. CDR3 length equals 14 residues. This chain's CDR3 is CASSQVGARGKLFF. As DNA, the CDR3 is TGCGCCAGCAGCCAAGTAGGGGCCCGCGGGAAACTGTTTTTT.

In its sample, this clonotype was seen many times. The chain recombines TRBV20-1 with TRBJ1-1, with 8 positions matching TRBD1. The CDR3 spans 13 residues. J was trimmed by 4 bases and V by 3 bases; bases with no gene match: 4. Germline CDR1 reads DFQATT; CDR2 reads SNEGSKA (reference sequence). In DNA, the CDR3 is TGCAGTGCTAGCCACAGGGGGGCCACTGAAGCTTTCTTT. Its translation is CSASHRGATEAFF.

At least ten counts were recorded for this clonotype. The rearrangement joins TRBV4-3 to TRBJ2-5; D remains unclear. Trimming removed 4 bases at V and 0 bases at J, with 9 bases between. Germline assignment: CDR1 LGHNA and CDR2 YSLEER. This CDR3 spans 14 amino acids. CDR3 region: CASSLRPHQETQYF. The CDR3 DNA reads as TGCGCCAGCAGCCTCCGACCGCACCAAGAGACCCAGTACTTC.

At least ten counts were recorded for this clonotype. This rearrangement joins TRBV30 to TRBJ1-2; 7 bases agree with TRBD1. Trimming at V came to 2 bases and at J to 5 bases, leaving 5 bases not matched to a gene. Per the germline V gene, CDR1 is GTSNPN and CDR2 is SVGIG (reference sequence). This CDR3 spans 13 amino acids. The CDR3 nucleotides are TGTGCCTGGAGTCCGGGACAGCTATATGGCTACACCTTC. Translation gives CAWSPGQLYGYTF.

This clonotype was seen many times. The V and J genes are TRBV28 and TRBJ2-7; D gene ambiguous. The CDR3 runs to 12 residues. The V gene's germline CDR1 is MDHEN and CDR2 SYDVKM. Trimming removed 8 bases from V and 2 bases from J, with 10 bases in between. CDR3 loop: CASGPPAYEQYF. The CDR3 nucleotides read TGTGCCAGCGGACCCCCCGCCTACGAGCAGTACTTC.

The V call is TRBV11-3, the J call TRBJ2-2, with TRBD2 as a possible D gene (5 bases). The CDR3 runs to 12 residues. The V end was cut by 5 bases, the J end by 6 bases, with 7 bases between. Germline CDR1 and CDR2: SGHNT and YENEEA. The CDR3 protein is CASSMEAGELFF. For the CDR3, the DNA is TGTGCCAGCAGCATGGAGGCCGGGGAGCTGTTTTTT.

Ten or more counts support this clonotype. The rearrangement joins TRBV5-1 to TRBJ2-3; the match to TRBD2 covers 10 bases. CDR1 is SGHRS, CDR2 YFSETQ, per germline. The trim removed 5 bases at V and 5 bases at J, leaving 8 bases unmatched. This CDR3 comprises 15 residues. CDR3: CASSDLSGGRDTQYF. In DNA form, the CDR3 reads TGCGCCAGCAGTGACCTTAGCGGGGGGAGAGATACGCAGTATTTT.

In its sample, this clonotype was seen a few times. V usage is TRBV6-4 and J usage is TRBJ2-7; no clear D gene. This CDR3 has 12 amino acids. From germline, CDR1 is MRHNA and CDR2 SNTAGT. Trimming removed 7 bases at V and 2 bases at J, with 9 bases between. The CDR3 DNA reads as TGTGCCAGCACCTCTTGGACCTACGAGCAGTACTTC. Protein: CASTSWTYEQYF.